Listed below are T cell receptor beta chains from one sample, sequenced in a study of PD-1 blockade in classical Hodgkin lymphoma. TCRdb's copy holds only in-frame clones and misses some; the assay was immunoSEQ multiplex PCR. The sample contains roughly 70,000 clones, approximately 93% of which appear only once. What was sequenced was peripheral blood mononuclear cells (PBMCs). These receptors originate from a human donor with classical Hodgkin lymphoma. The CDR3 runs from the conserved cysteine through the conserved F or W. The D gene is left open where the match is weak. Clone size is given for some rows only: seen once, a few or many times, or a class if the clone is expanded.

CDR3aa: CASSPRGGNTGELFF
CDR3nt: TGTGCCAGCAGCCCGCGGGGGGGGAACACCGGGGAGCTGTTTTTT
j_gene: TRBJ2-2
d_gene: TRBD2
v_gene: TRBV27
abundance: -

CDR3aa: CASSLPGGNIQETQYF
CDR3nt: TGTGCCAGCAGTTTACCAGGGGGCAATATTCAAGAGACCCAGTACTTC
j_gene: TRBJ2-5
d_gene: TRBD1
v_gene: TRBV28
abundance: -

CDR3aa: CASSLVRGQGLNSPLHF
CDR3nt: TGCGCCAGCAGCTTGGTCAGGGGGCAGGGGCTAAATTCACCCCTCCACTTT
j_gene: TRBJ1-6
d_gene: TRBD1
v_gene: TRBV5-1
abundance: -

CDR3aa: CASSEVSTDTQYF
CDR3nt: TGTGCCAGCAGTGAAGTTAGCACAGATACGCAGTATTTT
j_gene: TRBJ2-3
d_gene: -
v_gene: TRBV2
abundance: once

CDR3aa: CASSRGTATNEKLFF
CDR3nt: TGTGCCAGCAGCCGGGGGACAGCAACTAATGAAAAACTGTTTTTT
j_gene: TRBJ1-4
d_gene: TRBD1
v_gene: TRBV7-7
abundance: -

CDR3aa: CASSWEVAYQETQYF
CDR3nt: TGCGCCAGCAGCTGGGAGGTTGCGTACCAAGAGACCCAGTACTTC
j_gene: TRBJ2-5
d_gene: -
v_gene: TRBV5-1
abundance: -

CDR3aa: CASSLTGEDTEAFF
CDR3nt: TGCGCCAGCAGCTTGACGGGTGAGGACACTGAAGCTTTCTTT
j_gene: TRBJ1-1
d_gene: -
v_gene: TRBV5-1
abundance: -

CDR3aa: CASSLGGGFRETQYF
CDR3nt: TGTGCCAGCAGCTTAGGGGGGGGCTTTAGAGAGACCCAGTACTTC
j_gene: TRBJ2-5
d_gene: -
v_gene: TRBV7-7
abundance: -

CDR3aa: CASSGDTLLSYGYTF
CDR3nt: TGTGCCAGCAGTGGCGACACGCTTTTGAGCTATGGCTACACCTTC
j_gene: TRBJ1-2
d_gene: -
v_gene: TRBV6-1
abundance: -

CDR3aa: CASSVESGAPLHF
CDR3nt: TGTGCCAGCAGCGTAGAGTCAGGGGCACCCCTCCACTTT
j_gene: TRBJ1-6
d_gene: -
v_gene: TRBV9
abundance: -

CDR3aa: CASSGQSGNTIYF
CDR3nt: TGCGCCAGCAGTGGGCAATCTGGAAACACCATATATTTT
j_gene: TRBJ1-3
d_gene: -
v_gene: TRBV10-1
abundance: -

CDR3aa: CAISEGGGETQYF
CDR3nt: TGTGCCATCAGTGAAGGGGGAGGGGAGACCCAGTACTTC
j_gene: TRBJ2-5
d_gene: -
v_gene: TRBV10-3
abundance: -

CDR3aa: CASSLAGRRNYNEQFF
CDR3nt: TGTGCCAGCAGCTTAGCTGGGAGAAGGAACTACAATGAGCAGTTCTTC
j_gene: TRBJ2-1
d_gene: -
v_gene: TRBV7-8
abundance: -

CDR3aa: CAISSVGTMETQYF
CDR3nt: TGTGCCATCAGTTCTGTCGGCACGATGGAGACCCAGTACTTC
j_gene: TRBJ2-5
d_gene: -
v_gene: TRBV10-3
abundance: few

CDR3aa: CASSKLGNWGTEAFF
CDR3nt: TGTGCCAGCAGCAAATTGGGGAACTGGGGCACTGAAGCTTTCTTT
j_gene: TRBJ1-1
d_gene: -
v_gene: TRBV21-1
abundance: -

CDR3aa: CSVAPRQGIGELFF
CDR3nt: TGCAGCGTCGCGCCCCGACAGGGGATCGGGGAGCTGTTTTTT
j_gene: TRBJ2-2
d_gene: TRBD1
v_gene: TRBV29-1
abundance: -

CDR3aa: CAWSGFSGNTIYF
CDR3nt: TGTGCCTGGAGTGGGTTCTCTGGAAACACCATATATTTT
j_gene: TRBJ1-3
d_gene: -
v_gene: TRBV30
abundance: -

CDR3aa: CASFGTGVSGANVLTF
CDR3nt: TGTGCCAGCTTCGGGACAGGCGTCTCTGGGGCCAACGTCCTGACTTTC
j_gene: TRBJ2-6
d_gene: TRBD1
v_gene: TRBV28
abundance: -

CDR3aa: CASGLVPRGTGYGYTF
CDR3nt: TGTGCTAGTGGTTTGGTGCCTAGGGGGACCGGCTATGGCTACACCTTC
j_gene: TRBJ1-2
d_gene: -
v_gene: TRBV12-5
abundance: -

CDR3aa: CASRDGGRLNTEAFF
CDR3nt: TGTGCCAGCAGGGACGGGGGGAGGTTGAACACTGAAGCTTTCTTT
j_gene: TRBJ1-1
d_gene: -
v_gene: TRBV6-6
abundance: -